This is a list of T cell receptor beta chains from one sample in a study of control samples from healthy donors and cancer patients. Libraries were prepared by immunoSEQ multiplex PCR; TCRdb keeps only in-frame clonotypes and omits some of them. The table has 170,000 or so clones, around 90% seen once; the top ten hold over 1.1%. The sample comprised blood. Source of these receptors: a woman between 45 and 60 years old in good health. The CDR3 runs from the conserved cysteine through the conserved F or W. Fields, in order: V gene, D gene, clone size, J gene, CDR3 DNA, CDR3 protein. The D gene is left open where the match is weak. Clone size is given for some rows only: seen once, a few or many times, or a class if the clone is expanded.

v_gene: TRBV2; d_gene: NA; abundance: NA; j_gene: TRBJ2-5; CDR3nt: TGTGCCAGCAGTGAAGCGCTTGGCAGCGTACAGACCCAGTACTTC; CDR3aa: CASSEALGSVQTQYF
v_gene: TRBV6-5; d_gene: TRBD1; abundance: NA; j_gene: TRBJ2-3; CDR3nt: TGTGCCAGCAGTTCCGGGACAGGGTCGACAGATACGCAGTATTTT; CDR3aa: CASSSGTGSTDTQYF
v_gene: TRBV4-1; d_gene: NA; abundance: NA; j_gene: TRBJ1-2; CDR3nt: TGCGCCAGCAGCCAAGAGCTGGGGCCGGGGAGAGGCTACACCTTC; CDR3aa: CASSQELGPGRGYTF
v_gene: TRBV25-1; d_gene: NA; abundance: NA; j_gene: TRBJ2-7; CDR3nt: TGTGCCAGCAGTGAAATGAAGGGAGCATGGGACGAGCAGTACTTC; CDR3aa: CASSEMKGAWDEQYF
v_gene: TRBV11-2; d_gene: NA; abundance: NA; j_gene: TRBJ2-1; CDR3nt: TGTGCCAGCACTATTAGTAGCGGCGTTGGCTCCTACAATGAGCAGTTCTTC; CDR3aa: CASTISSGVGSYNEQFF
v_gene: TRBV28; d_gene: NA; abundance: NA; j_gene: TRBJ1-4; CDR3nt: TGTGCCAGCAGTTTATACGGGCCAGGCGAAAAACTGTTTTTT; CDR3aa: CASSLYGPGEKLFF
v_gene: TRBV9; d_gene: NA; abundance: NA; j_gene: TRBJ2-2; CDR3nt: TGTGCCAGCAGCCCCACCCCGGTCACCGGGGAGCTGTTTTTT; CDR3aa: CASSPTPVTGELFF
v_gene: TRBV19; d_gene: NA; abundance: NA; j_gene: TRBJ1-5; CDR3nt: TGTGCCAGTAGTAACGACAGGATTAATCAGCCCCAGCATTTT; CDR3aa: CASSNDRINQPQHF
v_gene: TRBV27; d_gene: TRBD1; abundance: NA; j_gene: TRBJ2-2; CDR3nt: TGTGCCAGCAGTTTACGCGGACAGGGGGCGCGCAGGGAGCTGTTTTTT; CDR3aa: CASSLRGQGARRELFF
v_gene: TRBV28; d_gene: TRBD1; abundance: NA; j_gene: TRBJ1-1; CDR3nt: TGTGCCAGCAGATCCATTGACAGGGGGCAAACTGAAGCTTTCTTT; CDR3aa: CASRSIDRGQTEAFF
v_gene: TRBV28; d_gene: TRBD1; abundance: NA; j_gene: TRBJ2-7; CDR3nt: TGTGCCAGCACCCATGTGAAAAGGACAGGGCTGTCCTTGTCCTCCTACGAGCAGTACTTC; CDR3aa: CASTHVKRTGLSLSSYEQYF
v_gene: TRBV5-5; d_gene: NA; abundance: NA; j_gene: TRBJ1-5; CDR3nt: TGTGCCAGCAGCTCGGGGGCACAGCCCCAGCATTTT; CDR3aa: CASSSGAQPQHF
v_gene: TRBV7-8; d_gene: TRBD1; abundance: once; j_gene: TRBJ1-5; CDR3nt: TGTGCCAGCAGCTTAAGGGACAGGGGGCCGGGTCAGCCCCAGCATTTT; CDR3aa: CASSLRDRGPGQPQHF
v_gene: TRBV11-3; d_gene: NA; abundance: NA; j_gene: TRBJ2-2; CDR3nt: TGTGCCAGCAGCTTTTTGCCGAACACCGGGGAGCTGTTTTTT; CDR3aa: CASSFLPNTGELFF
v_gene: TRBV4-1; d_gene: NA; abundance: NA; j_gene: TRBJ2-7; CDR3nt: TGCGCCAGCAGCCAAGTAAATAGCGAGCAGTACTTC; CDR3aa: CASSQVNSEQYF
v_gene: TRBV19; d_gene: NA; abundance: NA; j_gene: TRBJ1-1; CDR3nt: TGTGCCAGTAGTACTATGGGAGGGAACACTGAAGCTTTCTTT; CDR3aa: CASSTMGGNTEAFF
v_gene: TRBV6-5; d_gene: NA; abundance: NA; j_gene: TRBJ1-6; CDR3nt: TGTGCCAGCAGTTACGGGTGGGGGGATAATTCACCCCTCCACTTT; CDR3aa: CASSYGWGDNSPLHF
v_gene: TRBV12-3/TRBV12-4; d_gene: TRBD1; abundance: NA; j_gene: TRBJ2-7; CDR3nt: TGTGCCAGCACCCGGGACAGAATCTACGAGCAGTACTTC; CDR3aa: CASTRDRIYEQYF
v_gene: TRBV5-1; d_gene: NA; abundance: NA; j_gene: TRBJ2-1; CDR3nt: TGCGCCAGCAGCTTCATGGGCCAGATGAATGAGCAGTTCTTC; CDR3aa: CASSFMGQMNEQFF
v_gene: TRBV11-3; d_gene: TRBD2; abundance: NA; j_gene: TRBJ2-1; CDR3nt: TGTGCCAGCAGCTTCTCCGGGACTAGCCTGTACAATGAGCAGTTCTTC; CDR3aa: CASSFSGTSLYNEQFF
v_gene: TRBV19; d_gene: NA; abundance: NA; j_gene: TRBJ2-1; CDR3nt: TGTGCCAGTAGTATCACTGGGACGGCTACCTACAATGAGCAGTTCTTC; CDR3aa: CASSITGTATYNEQFF
v_gene: TRBV19; d_gene: NA; abundance: NA; j_gene: TRBJ2-3; CDR3nt: TGTGCCAGTAGTACTATAGATACGCAGTATTTT; CDR3aa: CASSTIDTQYF
v_gene: TRBV11-2; d_gene: TRBD2; abundance: once; j_gene: TRBJ2-3; CDR3nt: TGTGCCAGCAGCCCAGACCCCACTAGCGGGGGAACAGATACGCAGTATTTT; CDR3aa: CASSPDPTSGGTDTQYF
v_gene: TRBV5-1; d_gene: NA; abundance: once; j_gene: TRBJ1-4; CDR3nt: TGCGCCAGCAGCGGGGGGGATGAAAAACTGTTTTTT; CDR3aa: CASSGGDEKLFF
v_gene: TRBV5-1; d_gene: NA; abundance: NA; j_gene: TRBJ2-5; CDR3nt: TGCGCCAGCAGCCCCTTCCTCCAAGAGACCCAGTACTTC; CDR3aa: CASSPFLQETQYF
v_gene: TRBV4-3; d_gene: TRBD2; abundance: NA; j_gene: TRBJ2-7; CDR3nt: TGCGCCAGCAGCCAAGGGTTCACTAGCGACTACGAGCAGTACTTC; CDR3aa: CASSQGFTSDYEQYF
v_gene: TRBV24-1; d_gene: TRBD2; abundance: NA; j_gene: TRBJ2-5; CDR3nt: TGTGCCACCAGTGCCCCGGGACTAGCGGGAGTCCGTGAGACCCAGTACTTC; CDR3aa: CATSAPGLAGVRETQYF
v_gene: TRBV5-1; d_gene: NA; abundance: NA; j_gene: TRBJ1-4; CDR3nt: TGCGCCAGCAGCTTGCAAGGGACGATAAGGGAAAAACTGTTTTTT; CDR3aa: CASSLQGTIREKLFF
v_gene: TRBV4-2; d_gene: NA; abundance: NA; j_gene: TRBJ2-2; CDR3nt: TGTGCCAGCAGCCAGAGAACCGGGACTCCGAACACCGGGGAGCTGTTTTTT; CDR3aa: CASSQRTGTPNTGELFF
v_gene: TRBV27; d_gene: NA; abundance: NA; j_gene: TRBJ1-2; CDR3nt: TGTGCCAGCAGTTTACTTTCTCAGATGGGTCATGGCTACACCTTC; CDR3aa: CASSLLSQMGHGYTF
v_gene: TRBV6-5; d_gene: TRBD2; abundance: NA; j_gene: TRBJ2-5; CDR3nt: TGTGCCAGCAGTTACTCGGGACTCGGGGGGGAGACCCAGTACTTC; CDR3aa: CASSYSGLGGETQYF
v_gene: TRBV7-2; d_gene: NA; abundance: NA; j_gene: TRBJ1-4; CDR3nt: TGTGCCAGCAGCAGGGGGGAAAAACTGTTTTTT; CDR3aa: CASSRGEKLFF
v_gene: TRBV29-1; d_gene: NA; abundance: NA; j_gene: TRBJ2-5; CDR3nt: TGCAGCGTTGGTAAACAGACCCAGTACTTC; CDR3aa: CSVGKQTQYF
v_gene: TRBV6-6; d_gene: NA; abundance: NA; j_gene: TRBJ1-1; CDR3nt: TGTGCCAGCAGTTACCTGCAGGACACTGAAGCTTTCTTT; CDR3aa: CASSYLQDTEAFF
v_gene: TRBV12-3/TRBV12-4; d_gene: NA; abundance: NA; j_gene: TRBJ2-3; CDR3nt: TGTGCCAGCAGTTTTTCCCCACTAGATACGCAGTATTTT; CDR3aa: CASSFSPLDTQYF
v_gene: TRBV7-2; d_gene: TRBD2; abundance: NA; j_gene: TRBJ2-1; CDR3nt: TGTGCCAGCAGCCTACAAGCGGGAGCGGGTGAGCAGTTCTTC; CDR3aa: CASSLQAGAGEQFF
v_gene: TRBV6-5; d_gene: TRBD2; abundance: NA; j_gene: TRBJ2-1; CDR3nt: TGTGCCAGCAGCGGGGGGGTAGACTACAATGAGCAGTTCTTC; CDR3aa: CASSGGVDYNEQFF
v_gene: TRBV5-4; d_gene: NA; abundance: NA; j_gene: TRBJ1-3; CDR3nt: TGTGCCAGCAGCCTACCCAACTCGGGAAACACCATATATTTT; CDR3aa: CASSLPNSGNTIYF
v_gene: TRBV24-1; d_gene: NA; abundance: NA; j_gene: TRBJ2-3; CDR3nt: TGTGCCACCAGTGATTTGGACCAAGGGGGGTCTCATGCAGATACGCAGTATTTT; CDR3aa: CATSDLDQGGSHADTQYF
v_gene: TRBV7-9; d_gene: NA; abundance: NA; j_gene: TRBJ1-2; CDR3nt: TGTGCCAGCAGCTTAACGGTCTATGGCTACACCTTC; CDR3aa: CASSLTVYGYTF
v_gene: TRBV5-5; d_gene: NA; abundance: few; j_gene: TRBJ1-3; CDR3nt: TGTGCCAGCAGTTTCAACTGGGGGGGCCCTGGAAACACCATATATTTT; CDR3aa: CASSFNWGGPGNTIYF
v_gene: TRBV3-1/TRBV3-2; d_gene: NA; abundance: NA; j_gene: TRBJ2-3; CDR3nt: TGTGCCAGCAGCCCAGGAGGGGTTTACACAGATACGCAGTATTTT; CDR3aa: CASSPGGVYTDTQYF
v_gene: TRBV4-2; d_gene: NA; abundance: NA; j_gene: TRBJ2-3; CDR3nt: TGTGCCAGCAGCGCCTGGGGGTCCACAGATACGCAGTATTTT; CDR3aa: CASSAWGSTDTQYF
v_gene: TRBV6-5; d_gene: TRBD2; abundance: NA; j_gene: TRBJ2-1; CDR3nt: TGTGCCAGCAGTTACGGGACTAGCGGGAGCAATGAGCAGTTCTTC; CDR3aa: CASSYGTSGSNEQFF
v_gene: TRBV5-1; d_gene: TRBD2; abundance: NA; j_gene: TRBJ2-3; CDR3nt: TGCGCCAGCAGCCTCGGGCGGGGGGGATTAGATACGCAGTATTTT; CDR3aa: CASSLGRGGLDTQYF
v_gene: TRBV7-6; d_gene: NA; abundance: NA; j_gene: TRBJ1-3; CDR3nt: TGTGCCAGCAGTGCCGACGGGGGCTCTGGAAACACCATATATTTT; CDR3aa: CASSADGGSGNTIYF
v_gene: TRBV9; d_gene: TRBD2; abundance: few; j_gene: TRBJ2-1; CDR3nt: TGTGCCAGCAGCGTAGACCCCGGACTAGCTCCCGAGCAGTTCTTC; CDR3aa: CASSVDPGLAPEQFF
v_gene: TRBV3-1/TRBV3-2; d_gene: NA; abundance: NA; j_gene: TRBJ1-6; CDR3nt: TGTGCCAGCGTGTCTTCTAGCTCCTATAATTCACCCCTCCACTTT; CDR3aa: CASVSSSSYNSPLHF
v_gene: TRBV2; d_gene: NA; abundance: NA; j_gene: TRBJ1-1; CDR3nt: TGTGCCAGCAGTCGTTCACAGGACCCGATTGTTAAAGCTTTCTTT; CDR3aa: CASSRSQDPIVKAFF
v_gene: TRBV15; d_gene: TRBD2; abundance: NA; j_gene: TRBJ2-4; CDR3nt: TGTGCCACCAGCATCCCTAGCGGTACCAAAAACATTCAGTACTTC; CDR3aa: CATSIPSGTKNIQYF
v_gene: TRBV4-2; d_gene: NA; abundance: NA; j_gene: TRBJ1-4; CDR3nt: TGTGCCAGCATACCTGGGACCAGGGGAATGAGGTCTAATGAAAAACTGTTTTTT; CDR3aa: CASIPGTRGMRSNEKLFF
v_gene: TRBV5-1; d_gene: NA; abundance: NA; j_gene: TRBJ2-7; CDR3nt: TGCGCCAGCAGCTTGAACCAGGGTATTCTCGACGAGCAGTACTTC; CDR3aa: CASSLNQGILDEQYF
v_gene: TRBV9; d_gene: NA; abundance: NA; j_gene: TRBJ1-5; CDR3nt: TGTGCCAGCAGCGGGGGTTATAGCAATCAGCCCCAGCATTTT; CDR3aa: CASSGGYSNQPQHF
v_gene: TRBV5-4; d_gene: NA; abundance: NA; j_gene: TRBJ2-3; CDR3nt: TGTGCCAGCACCTCCGGGGGTTTCACAGATACGCAGTATTTT; CDR3aa: CASTSGGFTDTQYF
v_gene: TRBV9; d_gene: NA; abundance: NA; j_gene: TRBJ1-4; CDR3nt: TGTGCCAGCAGCCCCCGGCCGAACCAGAATGAAAAACTGTTTTTT; CDR3aa: CASSPRPNQNEKLFF
v_gene: TRBV7-3; d_gene: TRBD2; abundance: NA; j_gene: TRBJ2-3; CDR3nt: TGTGCCAGCAGCTTACTAGCGGGAGGATTTAGTAGCACAGATACGCAGTATTTT; CDR3aa: CASSLLAGGFSSTDTQYF
v_gene: TRBV20-1; d_gene: NA; abundance: NA; j_gene: TRBJ1-1; CDR3nt: TGCAGTGCCCGCCGGGAGGCAGCTTTCTTT; CDR3aa: CSARREAAFF